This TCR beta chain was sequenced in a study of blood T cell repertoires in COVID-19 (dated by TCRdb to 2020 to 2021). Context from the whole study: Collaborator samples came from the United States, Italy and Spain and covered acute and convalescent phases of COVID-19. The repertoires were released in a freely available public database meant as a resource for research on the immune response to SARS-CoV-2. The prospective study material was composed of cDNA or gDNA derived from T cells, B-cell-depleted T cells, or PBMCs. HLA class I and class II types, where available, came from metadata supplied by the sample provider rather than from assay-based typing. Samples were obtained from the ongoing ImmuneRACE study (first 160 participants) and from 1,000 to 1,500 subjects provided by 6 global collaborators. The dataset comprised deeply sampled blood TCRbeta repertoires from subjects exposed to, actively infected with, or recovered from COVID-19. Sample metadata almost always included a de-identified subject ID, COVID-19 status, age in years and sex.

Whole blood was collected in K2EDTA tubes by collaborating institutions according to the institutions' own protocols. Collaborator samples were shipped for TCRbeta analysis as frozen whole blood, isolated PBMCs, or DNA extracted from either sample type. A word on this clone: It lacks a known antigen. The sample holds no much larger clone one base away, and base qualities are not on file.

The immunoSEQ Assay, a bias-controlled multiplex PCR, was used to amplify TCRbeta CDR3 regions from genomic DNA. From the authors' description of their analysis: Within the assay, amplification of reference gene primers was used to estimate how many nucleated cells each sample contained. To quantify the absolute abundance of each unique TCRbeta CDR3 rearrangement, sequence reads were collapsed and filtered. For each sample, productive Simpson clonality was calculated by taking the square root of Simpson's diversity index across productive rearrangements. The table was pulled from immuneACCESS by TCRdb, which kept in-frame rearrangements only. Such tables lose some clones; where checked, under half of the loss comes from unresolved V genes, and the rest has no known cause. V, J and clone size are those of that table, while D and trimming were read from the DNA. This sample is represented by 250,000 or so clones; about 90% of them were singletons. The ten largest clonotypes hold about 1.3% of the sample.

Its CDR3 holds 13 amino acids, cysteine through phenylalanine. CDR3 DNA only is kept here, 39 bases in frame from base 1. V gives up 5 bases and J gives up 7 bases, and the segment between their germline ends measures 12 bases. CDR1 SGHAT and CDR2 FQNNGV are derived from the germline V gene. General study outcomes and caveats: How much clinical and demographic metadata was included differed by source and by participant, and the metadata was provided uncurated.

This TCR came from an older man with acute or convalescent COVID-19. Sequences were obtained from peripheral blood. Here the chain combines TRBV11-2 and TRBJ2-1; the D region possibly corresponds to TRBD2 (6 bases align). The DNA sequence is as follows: TGTGCCAGCAGCCAGACTAGTAGAAATGAGCAGTTCTTC. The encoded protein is CASSQTSRNEQFF. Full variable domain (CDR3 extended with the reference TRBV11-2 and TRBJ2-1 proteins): EAGVAQSPRYKIIEKRQSVAFWCNPISGHATLYWYQQILGQGPKLLIQFQNNGVVDDSQLPKDRFSAERLKGVDSTLKIQPAKLEDSAVYLCASSQTSRNEQFFGPGTRLTVL.